This TCR beta chain emerged from a study of T-cell memory formation after mild COVID-19. Study results and caveats: The second-wave clones peaking on day 37 were not confirmed as SARS-CoV-2-specific.

This clonotype was counted between two and nine times. Antigen unknown. TCRdb itself ran the 5' RACE reads through MiXCR, one entry per CDR3 protein. The sample yields roughly 510,000 distinct CDR3 sequences, 15% to 20% seen once. The V end was cut by 3 bases, the J end by 2 bases, with 14 bases between. The V gene's germline CDR1 is LNHDA and CDR2 SQIVND (reference sequence). CDR3 length: 15 residues. The TCR was taken from an adult woman who had mild COVID-19 (a few samples of this study predate the infection). Cell type and time point are not known. The chain is built from TRBV19 and TRBJ2-7; D unresolved. The sequenced sample consisted of PBMCs or a T cell subset sorted from them (not recorded which). CDR3 residues: CASSITKRITYEQYF. As DNA, the CDR3 is TGTGCCAGTAGTATTACGAAACGGATAACCTACGAGCAGTACTTC.